The rows below give T cell receptor beta chains drawn from one sample of a study of naive and memory T cell subsets. One entry per CDR3 protein results from TCRdb running MiXCR on the UMI-ligation and nested PCR reads. This sample has 150,000 or so distinct CDR3 sequences; approximately 22% occur once, and the top ten carry 0.11%. Sample: naive CD4+ T cells from blood. The source is a human donor in good health. Both conserved end residues are part of each CDR3. The order of the fields is J gene, V gene, D gene, clone size, CDR3 length, CDR3 DNA, CDR3 protein. D genes are given only for firm matches. Not all rows give a size; the values are once, few, many and, for expanded clones, a class.

TRBJ2-2	TRBV2	TRBD2	few	13	TGTGCCAGCATTGCGGGAGAAACCGGGGAGCTGTTTTTT	CASIAGETGELFF
TRBJ2-1	TRBV20-1	.	few	12	TGCAGTGCTAGCCCCGACAGTATCTTGAAGTTCTTC	CSASPDSILKFF
TRBJ2-7	TRBV5-1	TRBD1	.	17	TGCGCCAGCAGCGCAGAAGTGACCGGGACAGGAGACTACGAGCAGTACTTC	CASSAEVTGTGDYEQYF
TRBJ2-1	TRBV12-3/TRBV12-4	.	many	13	TGTGCCAGCAGGGGGGCCTCCTACAATGAGCAGTTCTTC	CASRGASYNEQFF
TRBJ1-1	TRBV29-1	.	few	14	TGCAGCGTTGAAGATGAGATGAAGAACACTGAAGCTTTCTTT	CSVEDEMKNTEAFF
TRBJ2-1	TRBV29-1	.	many	14	TGCAGCGTTCGTATTCTAGAGAGTTACAATGAGCAGTTCTTC	CSVRILESYNEQFF
TRBJ2-3	TRBV7-9	TRBD2	.	18	TGTGCCAGCAGCCCGACTAGCGGACCACCCTCTCGCACAGATACGCAGTATTTT	CASSPTSGPPSRTDTQYF
TRBJ2-3	TRBV10-3	.	.	14	TGTGCCATCAGTCCCAGCGGCCAAACAGATACGCAGTATTTT	CAISPSGQTDTQYF
TRBJ2-2	TRBV20-1	.	.	16	TGCAGTGCTAGTGCGATCGGTCTACTTAACACCGGGGAGCTGTTTTTT	CSASAIGLLNTGELFF
TRBJ2-5	TRBV2	.	.	14	TGTGCCAGCAGTCAACCGGCGGGGGCCGAGACCCAGTACTTC	CASSQPAGAETQYF